These T cell receptor beta chains were read from a single sample in a study of T-cell memory formation after mild COVID-19. TCRdb itself ran the 5' RACE reads through MiXCR, one entry per CDR3 protein. Seen here are about 110,000 distinct CDR3 sequences, 15% to 20% observed once, and the top ten hold roughly 5.5%. Sequencing was done on a sample of PBMCs or a T cell subset sorted from them (not recorded which). The receptor source for this set is a man in his late teens or twenties who had mild COVID-19 (a few samples of this study predate the infection). Cell type and time point are not known. The CDR3 runs from the conserved cysteine through the conserved F or W. A D gene is named only where the DNA matches it firmly. Some rows mark clone size as missing; the rest say once, few, many or name a class of expanded clone.

J: TRBJ1-2; V: TRBV7-8; size: NA; D: NA; DNA: TGTGCCAGCAGCTTTGAGTTGGGCAGGGTTGTCTATGGCTACACCTTC; CDR3: CASSFELGRVVYGYTF
J: TRBJ2-3; V: TRBV28; size: NA; D: TRBD2; DNA: TGTGCCAGCAGTTTAACTAGCGGGCCACGAGGGGATACGCAGTATTTT; CDR3: CASSLTSGPRGDTQYF
J: TRBJ1-5; V: TRBV5-1; size: few; D: NA; DNA: TGCGCCAGCAGCTACGACAGCTTTAATCAGCCCCAGCATTTT; CDR3: CASSYDSFNQPQHF
J: TRBJ1-2; V: TRBV18; size: NA; D: NA; DNA: TGTGCCAGCTCACGGACAGAACCTAACTATGGCTACACCTTC; CDR3: CASSRTEPNYGYTF
J: TRBJ1-2; V: TRBV7-2; size: NA; D: NA; DNA: TGTGCCAGCAGCTTAGCTAACACCGACTATGGCTACACCTTC; CDR3: CASSLANTDYGYTF
J: TRBJ2-1; V: TRBV7-8; size: NA; D: NA; DNA: TGTGCCAGCAGCTCTGGACCCCAAGGTCAGCAGTTCTTC; CDR3: CASSSGPQGQQFF
J: TRBJ1-4; V: TRBV27; size: few; D: NA; DNA: TGTGCCAGCAGTGATGGAACTAATGAAAAACTGTTTTTT; CDR3: CASSDGTNEKLFF
J: TRBJ2-1; V: TRBV24-1; size: NA; D: NA; DNA: TGTGCCACCAGTGATTCCGGACAAAAACCCCTGTTCTTC; CDR3: CATSDSGQKPLFF
J: TRBJ2-7; V: TRBV6-5; size: few; D: TRBD2; DNA: TGTGCCAGCAGTTACTCGTTAGCGGGGGACTACGAGCAGTACTTC; CDR3: CASSYSLAGDYEQYF
J: TRBJ2-3; V: TRBV5-1; size: NA; D: TRBD2; DNA: TGCGCCAGCAGCTTAAGCCCACTAGCGGGGGGGACAATTACGCAGTATTTT; CDR3: CASSLSPLAGGTITQYF
J: TRBJ2-7; V: TRBV5-1; size: few; D: TRBD1; DNA: TGCGCCAGCTCGAGTAGACAGGGGATATTCTACGAGCAGTACTTC; CDR3: CASSSRQGIFYEQYF
J: TRBJ1-1; V: TRBV5-1; size: few; D: NA; DNA: TGCGCCAGCAGCTTTAACCGACACAACACTGAAGCTTTCTTT; CDR3: CASSFNRHNTEAFF
J: TRBJ2-7; V: TRBV20-1; size: few; D: NA; DNA: TGCAGTGCTAGAGATCATTACGAGCAGTACTTC; CDR3: CSARDHYEQYF
J: TRBJ1-4; V: TRBV7-2; size: NA; D: TRBD1; DNA: TGTGCCAGCAGTTTACAGGGGGCAAACGGACCAGGAAAACTGTTTTTT; CDR3: CASSLQGANGPGKLFF
J: TRBJ1-2; V: TRBV18; size: NA; D: TRBD1; DNA: TGTGCCAGCTCGCTGGGACAGGCTAGCTATGGCTACACCTTC; CDR3: CASSLGQASYGYTF